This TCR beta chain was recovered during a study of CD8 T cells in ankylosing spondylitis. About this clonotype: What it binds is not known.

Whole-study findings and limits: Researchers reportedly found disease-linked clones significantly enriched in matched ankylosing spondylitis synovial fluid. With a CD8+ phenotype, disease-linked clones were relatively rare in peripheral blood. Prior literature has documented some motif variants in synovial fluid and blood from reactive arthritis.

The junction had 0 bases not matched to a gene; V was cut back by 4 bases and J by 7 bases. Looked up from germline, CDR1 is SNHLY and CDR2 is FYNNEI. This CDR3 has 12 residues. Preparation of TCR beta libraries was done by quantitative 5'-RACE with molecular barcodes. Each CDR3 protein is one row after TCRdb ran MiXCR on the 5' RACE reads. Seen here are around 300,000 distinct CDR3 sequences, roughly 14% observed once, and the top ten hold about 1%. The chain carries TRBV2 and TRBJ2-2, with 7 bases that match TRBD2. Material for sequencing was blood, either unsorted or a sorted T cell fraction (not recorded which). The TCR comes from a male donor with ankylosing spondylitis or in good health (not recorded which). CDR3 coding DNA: TGTGCCAGCAGTGCGGGAGGCGGGGAGCTGTTTTTT. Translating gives CASSAGGGELFF.